Below are 8 T cell receptor beta chains sequenced from a single sample in a study of blood T cell repertoires in COVID-19. This table comes from immunoSEQ multiplex PCR, and its TCRdb copy is limited to in-frame clones, with some not included. The sample has 220,000 or so clones; more than 80% are singletons. The sample comprised PBMCs or T cells enriched from blood (not recorded which). The origin of the receptors is a woman aged 18 to 35 in a cohort exposed to, infected with or recovered from COVID-19 (not recorded which).

The chain has TRBV10-1 and TRBJ2-3; 14 positions match TRBD2. In germline, CDR1 is WNHNN, CDR2 SYGVQD (reference sequence). The CDR3 runs to 18 residues. V lost 3 bases, J lost 3 bases, and 8 bases stayed unmatched. In DNA form, the CDR3 reads TGCGCCAGCAGTGATGGGACTAGCGGGGGTGGTTGGACAGATACGCAGTATTTT. Protein sequence: CASSDGTSGGGWTDTQYF.

In DNA, the CDR3 is TGTGCCAGCAGTTTTTCGGGGGATCAGCATTTT. Its protein is CASSFSGDQHF. V is TRBV12-3 or TRBV12-4 and J is TRBJ1-5; a possible D gene is TRBD1 (5 bases). This CDR3 spans 11 amino acids. The V and J ends lost 3 bases and 13 bases respectively, with 10 bases between them.

As DNA, the CDR3 is TGTGCCAGTAGTGCCCCAGGGGACTACGAGCAGTACTTC. Translated: CASSAPGDYEQYF. The chain has TRBV19 and TRBJ2-7; D might be TRBD1 (6 bases). CDR1 and CDR2 (germline): LNHDA, SQIVND (reference sequence). The CDR3 runs to 13 residues. The germline V and J ends were trimmed by 5 bases and 3 bases, with 11 bases remaining between them.

This clone came up a few times. The chain is built from TRBV18 and TRBJ2-3; TRBD2 is a possible D gene (6 bases). Trimming removed 5 bases from V and 12 bases from J, with 15 bases in between. Germline CDR1 is KGHSH and CDR2 is LQKENI. The length of the CDR3 is 12 residues. The CDR3 sequence is CASSREEPLQYF. The CDR3 region has the DNA TGTGCCAGCTCAAGGGAGGAGCCCCTTCAGTATTTT.

V gene TRBV14 combines with J gene TRBJ2-1; D unresolved. Trimming shortened V by 3 bases and J by 8 bases, and 11 bases separated the two germline ends. The germline V gene encodes CDR1 SGHDN and CDR2 FVKESK. This CDR3 region has 13 residues. The CDR3 loop reads CASSQYMGDEQFF. The CDR3 region has the DNA TGTGCCAGCAGCCAGTATATGGGCGATGAGCAGTTCTTC.

This clone occurred once. V and J are TRBV7-8 and TRBJ1-2; no clear D. This CDR3 is 14 amino acids long. V lost 0 bases to trimming and J lost 8 bases, with 13 bases between them. CDR1 and CDR2 from the germline V gene are SGHVS and FQNEAQ. The CDR3 is CASSLAPQNPGYTF. As DNA, the CDR3 is TGTGCCAGCAGCTTAGCCCCACAGAACCCGGGCTACACCTTC.

This chain connects TRBV3-1 (or the pseudogene TRBV3-2) to TRBJ2-2; 9 bases are shared with TRBD2. The CDR3 contains 17 residues. Germline-derived CDR1 and CDR2 are LGHDT and YNNKEL (reference sequence). The trim removed 4 bases at V and 3 bases at J, leaving 9 bases unmatched. CDR3 nucleotides: TGTGCCAGCAGCCCGGGACTAGCCACTACCGACACCGGGGAGCTGTTTTTT. Translated, it gives CASSPGLATTDTGELFF.

The gene calls are TRBV24-1 and TRBJ1-1; possibly TRBD1 for D (6 bases). CDR1 and CDR2 (germline): KGHDR, SFDVKD. The CDR3 has 13 amino acids. Trimming pared 3 bases from V and 7 bases from J, leaving 11 bases between. DNA for the CDR3: TGTGCCACCAGTGATGTGGGGGCGGGTGAAGCTTTCTTT. Protein: CATSDVGAGEAFF.